Below, 17 T cell receptor beta chains from the same sample are listed, as sequenced in a study of CD8+CD57+ T cells in acquired aplastic anemia. Template material for TCR beta VDJ and CDR3 profiling consisted of genomic DNA. TCRdb re-derived calls from the reads in MiXCR, one entry per CDR3 protein. This sample has about 81,000 distinct CDR3 sequences, with approximately 46% found just once. Material for sequencing was sorted CD4+, CD8+, or CD8+CD57+ T cells (not recorded which) from PBMCs. These receptors were obtained from a human donor in good health, serving as a control.

This clonotype was counted many times. V gene TRBV6-4 combines with J gene TRBJ2-2, with a possible D match to TRBD2 (5 bases). Trimming cost V 4 bases and J 6 bases, with 12 bases left between them. The V gene's germline CDR1 is MRHNA and CDR2 SNTAGT. The CDR3 loop spans 14 amino acids. CDR3 protein: CASSASEEPGELFF. CDR3 in DNA: TGTGCCAGCAGTGCCTCGGAGGAGCCCGGGGAGCTGTTTTTT.

This rearrangement joins TRBV9 to TRBJ1-1, with a weak D call TRBD1 (5 bases). Germline V gene sequence: CDR1 SGDLS, CDR2 YYNGEE. Trimming cost V 0 bases and J 7 bases, with 7 bases left between them. The CDR3 has 12 residues. CDR3 amino acids: CASSVAGGEAFF. As DNA, the CDR3 is TGTGCCAGCAGCGTAGCCGGGGGTGAAGCTTTCTTT. The full variable domain, its missing parts supplied by reference TRBV9 and TRBJ1-1, is DSGVTQTPKHLITATGQRVTLRCSPRSGDLSVYWYQQSLDQGLQFLIQYYNGEERAKGNILERFSAQQFPDLHSELNLSSLELGDSALYFCASSVAGGEAFFGQGTRLTVV.

This clonotype appeared a few times. This chain joins TRBV29-1 and TRBJ2-3; 7 bases are shared with TRBD1. Per germline, CDR1 SQVTM and CDR2 ANQGSEA. The CDR3 runs 12 residues. V lost 6 bases, J lost 2 bases, and 2 bases stayed unmatched. The CDR3 DNA reads TGCAGCGTCGGGACAGTCACAGATACGCAGTATTTT. Protein product: CSVGTVTDTQYF.

This clonotype was seen more than once but under ten times. V and J are TRBV18 and TRBJ2-1, with a weak D call TRBD2 (6 bases). CDR3 size: 14 residues. V lost 5 bases to trimming and J lost 5 bases, with 13 bases between them. Looked up from germline, CDR1 is KGHSH and CDR2 is LQKENI. The CDR3, as DNA: TGTGCCAGCTCATATTCGGGGGTGAACAATGAGCAGTTCTTC. Residues: CASSYSGVNNEQFF.

The genes are TRBV10-3 and TRBJ2-3; D call uncertain. The CDR3 runs 14 residues. Germline V gives CDR1 ENHRY, CDR2 SYGVKD. Trimming took off 0 bases at V and 2 bases at J, with 6 bases between the two ends. The CDR3 DNA sequence: TGTGCCATCAGTGAGTCCTCTCTCACAGATACGCAGTATTTT. Its protein is CAISESSLTDTQYF.

In its sample, this clonotype was seen once. This may arise from a read error, as a much more abundant clone is one base away. The final CDR3 position lacks the conserved phenylalanine or tryptophan, pointing to a likely read error. This chain connects TRBV9 to TRBJ2-5; D possibly corresponds to TRBD1 (6 bases). Trimming took 0 bases from V and 5 from J, leaving 14 bases between them. The CDR3 runs to 15 residues. Germline V gives CDR1 SGDLS, CDR2 YYNGEE. CDR3 residues: CASSVELGRGETQYV. CDR3 nucleotides: TGTGCCAGCAGCGTAGAGCTGGGAAGGGGGGAGACCCAGTACGTC.

This clonotype was counted ten times or more. The rearrangement links TRBV15 to TRBJ1-5; D gene ambiguous. V shed 8 bases and J shed 7 bases, with 3 bases lying between them. CDR1 and CDR2 from the germline V gene are LNHNV and YYDKDF (reference sequence). The CDR3 runs to 9 residues. CDR3 protein: CATGQPQHF. CDR3 in DNA: TGTGCCACCGGACAGCCCCAGCATTTT.

This clonotype was seen at least ten times. The chain has TRBV10-3 and TRBJ1-2, with D uncertain. The CDR3 extends over 15 amino acids. Trimming removed 0 bases from V and 1 base from J, with 9 bases in between. CDR1 ENHRY and CDR2 SYGVKD come from the germline V gene. The CDR3 sequence is CAISESTSDNYGYTF. In DNA form, the CDR3 reads TGTGCCATCAGTGAGTCGACTTCAGATAACTATGGCTACACCTTC.

The sample holds a few counts of this clonotype. V and J are TRBV24-1 and TRBJ2-3; perhaps TRBD1 as D (6 bases). Germline V CDR1 and CDR2: KGHDR, SFDVKD. V was clipped by 4 bases and J by 5 bases, with 9 bases between them. There are 13 residues in the CDR3. DNA of the CDR3: TGTGCCACCAGTGAGGGGGCCGTAGATACGCAGTATTTT. It is translated as CATSEGAVDTQYF.

This chain uses TRBV2 with TRBJ2-7, with TRBD1 matching over 10 bases. The CDR3 sequence is 16 residues long. In germline, CDR1 is SNHLY, CDR2 FYNNEI. The V gene end was trimmed by 3 bases and the J gene end by 2 bases; junction bases not matched to a gene: 7. The CDR3 here is CASSDDTDRGTYEQYF. The CDR3 bases are TGTGCCAGCAGTGACGACACGGACAGGGGGACCTACGAGCAGTACTTC.

On this clonotype itself: Possible read error: a much larger clone is one base away. This rearrangement joins TRBV24-1 to TRBJ2-1; tentatively, D is TRBD1 (6 bases). Germline CDR1 is KGHDR and CDR2 is SFDVKD. This CDR3 comprises 15 residues. The CDR3 here is CATGDSTGISHEQFF. The DNA for the CDR3 is TGTGCCACCGGTGACTCGACAGGTATCTCCCATGAGCAGTTCTTC.

This sequence joins TRBV2 and TRBJ1-2; 8 nucleotides agree with TRBD1. This CDR3 is built from 13 residues. CDR1 SNHLY and CDR2 FYNNEI come from the germline V gene. Trimming at V came to 8 bases and at J to 7 bases, leaving 9 bases not matched to a gene. The CDR3 is CASGEDRAAGYTF. In DNA form, the CDR3 reads TGTGCCAGCGGAGAGGACAGGGCGGCTGGCTACACCTTC.

Many counts were recorded for this clonotype. The V and J genes are TRBV10-3 and TRBJ1-1; perhaps TRBD1 as D (6 bases). Trimming stripped 11 bases from V and 2 bases from J, with 15 bases between. Germline V gene lookup returns CDR1 ENHRY and CDR2 SYGVKD. This CDR3 has 13 residues. The CDR3 coding sequence is TGTGCCTCTACCCGGGGGCCCAACACTGAAGCTTTCTTT. Translation gives CASTRGPNTEAFF.

This chain connects TRBV25-1 to TRBJ2-3, with a possible D match to TRBD2 (7 bases). Germline CDR1 and CDR2: MGHDK and SYGVNS. The CDR3 sequence is 16 residues long. Trimming took 3 bases from V and 0 from J, leaving 13 bases between them. As DNA, the CDR3 is TGTGCCAGCAGTGATTGGGGGGGGGCCAGCACAGATACGCAGTATTTT. Translating it yields CASSDWGGASTDTQYF.

In its sample, this clonotype was seen many times. The CDR3 loop is CASSPQGTEAFF. DNA of the CDR3: TGTGCCAGCAGCCCACAGGGAACTGAAGCTTTCTTT. The genes are TRBV7-6 and TRBJ1-1, with a weak D call TRBD1 (6 bases). CDR3 length: 12 residues. Trimming removed 5 bases at V and 5 bases at J, with 9 bases between. Germline V gene lookup returns CDR1 SGHVS and CDR2 FNYEAQ.

The chain joins TRBV7-1 to TRBJ2-1; tentative D call: TRBD2 (7 bases). TRBV7-1 is designated an ORF whose function remains uncertain. This CDR3 has 17 amino acids. The germline V and J ends were trimmed by 0 bases and 4 bases, with 16 bases remaining between them. This chain's CDR3 is CASSSAGTRGGYNEQFF. As DNA, the CDR3 is TGTGCCAGCAGCTCAGCTGGGACGAGGGGGGGATACAATGAGCAGTTCTTC.

This chain links TRBV10-1 with TRBJ1-5; D is unresolved. The germline gives CDR1 WNHNN, CDR2 SYGVQD (reference sequence). The CDR3 spans 15 residues. V lost 6 bases, J lost 1 base, and 13 bases lay in between. As DNA, the CDR3 is TGCGCCAGCAGCCAGATTCTTAGGAGCAATCAGCCCCAGCATTTT. Translated: CASSQILRSNQPQHF.